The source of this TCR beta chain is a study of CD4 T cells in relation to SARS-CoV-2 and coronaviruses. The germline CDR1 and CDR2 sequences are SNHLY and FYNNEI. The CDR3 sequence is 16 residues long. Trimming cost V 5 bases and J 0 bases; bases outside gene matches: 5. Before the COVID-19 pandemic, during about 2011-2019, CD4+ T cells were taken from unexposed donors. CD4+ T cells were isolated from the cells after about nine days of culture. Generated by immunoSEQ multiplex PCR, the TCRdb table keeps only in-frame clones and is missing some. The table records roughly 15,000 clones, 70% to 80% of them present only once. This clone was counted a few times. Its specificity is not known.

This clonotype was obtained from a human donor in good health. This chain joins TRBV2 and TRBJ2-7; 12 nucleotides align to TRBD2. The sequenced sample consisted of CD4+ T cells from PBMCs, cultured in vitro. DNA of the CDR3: TGTGCCAGCAGTCATCGGACTAGCGGGACCTCCTACGAGCAGTACTTC. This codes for CASSHRTSGTSYEQYF.